This is a list of T cell receptor beta chains from one sample in a study of CD8 T cells in ankylosing spondylitis. A single record per CDR3 protein comes from TCRdb applying MiXCR to the 5' RACE reads. The sample lists 350,000 to 450,000 distinct CDR3 sequences; 20% to 25% were seen once. Sequenced input: blood, either unsorted or a sorted T cell fraction (not recorded which). The receptors were sampled from a male donor with ankylosing spondylitis or in good health (not recorded which). CDR3s include the opening cysteine and the closing phenylalanine or tryptophan. A D gene is named only where the DNA matches it firmly. Rows may omit the clone size; those that give it use once, few, many or a size class.

v_call,d_call,j_call,clone_size,cdr3_aa,cdr3_nt
TRBV4-2,-,TRBJ2-7,-,CASSQGTYGEQYF,TGTGCCAGCAGCCAAGGGACCTACGGCGAGCAGTACTTC
TRBV9,-,TRBJ2-7,few,CASSVGASYEQYF,TGTGCCAGCAGCGTAGGGGCCTCCTACGAGCAGTACTTC
TRBV15,-,TRBJ2-5,-,CATSTGGDETQYF,TGTGCCACCAGCACCGGGGGAGATGAGACCCAGTACTTC
TRBV7-2,TRBD1,TRBJ2-2,-,CASSWDREVTGELFF,TGTGCCAGCAGCTGGGACAGGGAGGTCACCGGGGAGCTGTTTTTT
TRBV11-2,-,TRBJ2-3,-,CASSFIASSGRSTDTQYF,TGTGCCAGCAGCTTCATCGCGTCCTCTGGGAGGAGCACAGATACGCAGTATTTT
TRBV7-2,-,TRBJ1-1,few,CASSSAQTLYTEAFF,TGTGCCAGCAGCTCGGCCCAGACACTTTACACTGAAGCTTTCTTT
TRBV6-1,TRBD2,TRBJ2-5,-,CASTWLAGANEQETQYF,TGTGCCAGCACGTGGCTAGCGGGGGCTAACGAGCAAGAGACCCAGTACTTC
TRBV12-3/TRBV12-4,TRBD1,TRBJ1-5,many,CASSNRGPSNQPQHF,TGTGCCAGCAGTAACAGGGGGCCCAGCAATCAGCCCCAGCATTTT
TRBV12-3/TRBV12-4,-,TRBJ2-1,few,CASSFGASSYNEQFF,TGTGCCAGCAGTTTTGGGGCCAGCTCCTACAATGAGCAGTTCTTC
TRBV10-2,TRBD2,TRBJ2-7,few,CASSGGLAGGRSYEQYF,TGCGCCAGCAGTGGCGGCCTAGCGGGGGGTCGCTCCTACGAGCAGTACTTC
TRBV27,-,TRBJ2-7,-,CASSFSGTDYEQYF,TGTGCCAGCAGTTTTAGCGGGACAGACTACGAGCAGTACTTC
TRBV29-1,-,TRBJ2-2,many,CSVEDRYTGELFF,TGCAGCGTTGAGGACAGATACACCGGGGAGCTGTTTTTT
TRBV7-2,-,TRBJ2-7,-,CASTHLGYEQYF,TGTGCCAGCACCCATCTGGGCTACGAGCAGTACTTC
TRBV6-5,-,TRBJ1-5,few,CASSYSGSQPQHF,TGTGCCAGCAGTTACTCCGGGAGTCAGCCCCAGCATTTT
TRBV29-1,-,TRBJ2-7,-,CSVGGGGEFDEQYF,TGCAGCGTTGGGGGAGGAGGGGAGTTTGACGAGCAGTACTTC
TRBV29-1,TRBD2,TRBJ2-5,-,CSVERENRETQYF,TGCAGCGTGGAGCGGGAAAATCGAGAGACCCAGTACTTC
TRBV12-3/TRBV12-4,-,TRBJ2-2,few,CASSLGANPANTGELFF,TGTGCCAGCAGTTTAGGAGCGAACCCTGCGAACACCGGGGAGCTGTTTTTT
TRBV4-1,-,TRBJ2-7,-,CASSQGGTPQYF,TGCGCCAGCAGCCAGGGCGGGACTCCGCAGTACTTC
TRBV5-1,TRBD1,TRBJ2-7,-,CASSMRTGPYEQYF,TGCGCCAGCAGTATGCGGACAGGGCCTTATGAGCAGTACTTC
TRBV11-2,TRBD2,TRBJ2-1,few,CASSLGAGGLYNEQFF,TGTGCCAGCAGCTTAGGAGCGGGGGGCCTGTACAATGAGCAGTTCTTC
TRBV12-3/TRBV12-4,TRBD2,TRBJ2-5,few,CASRSLAGGPEETQYF,TGTGCCAGCAGATCTCTAGCGGGGGGGCCTGAGGAGACCCAGTACTTC
TRBV7-9,TRBD1,TRBJ2-7,-,CASSSLDRLPYEQYF,TGTGCCAGCAGCTCGCTGGACAGGCTCCCCTACGAGCAGTACTTC
TRBV18,-,TRBJ2-2,few,CAIFDGELFF,TGTGCCATCTTCGACGGGGAGCTGTTTTTT
TRBV9,-,TRBJ2-7,-,CASSPSRGHRHYEQYF,TGTGCCAGCAGCCCTAGTCGCGGCCATCGCCACTACGAGCAGTACTTC
TRBV27,-,TRBJ2-3,-,CASSLTILTQSTDTQYF,TGTGCCAGCAGTTTAACGATCCTCACCCAAAGCACAGATACGCAGTATTTT
TRBV3-1,-,TRBJ1-6,-,CASSRSNVNSPLHF,TGTGCCAGCAGCCGGTCTAACGTCAATTCACCCCTCCACTTT
TRBV21-1,-,TRBJ2-3,few,CASSKIPTGVDDTQYF,TGTGCCAGCAGCAAAATCCCGACAGGGGTTGACGATACGCAGTATTTT
TRBV28,-,TRBJ2-7,-,CASSFHGSGRDYEQYF,TGTGCCAGCAGTTTTCATGGGTCGGGCAGAGATTACGAGCAGTACTTC
TRBV11-3,TRBD1,TRBJ2-5,-,CASSLDSGQAIQETQYF,TGTGCCAGCAGCTTAGACTCCGGACAGGCGATCCAAGAGACCCAGTACTTC
TRBV20-1,-,TRBJ2-7,few,CSATYQGPHSYEQYF,TGCAGTGCCACCTATCAGGGACCGCACTCCTACGAGCAGTACTTC
TRBV4-1,TRBD2,TRBJ2-7,few,CASSLISGGDYEQYF,TGCGCCAGCAGCCTAATTAGCGGGGGGGACTACGAGCAGTACTTC
TRBV27,-,TRBJ1-5,-,CASSLSGLPSEPQHF,TGTGCCAGCAGTTTGTCAGGACTGCCATCGGAGCCCCAGCATTTT
TRBV20-1,-,TRBJ2-7,few,CSALRDNDPPYEQYF,TGCAGTGCTCTCCGGGACAACGATCCCCCCTACGAGCAGTACTTC
TRBV3-1,-,TRBJ1-5,-,CASSQALGGPQHF,TGTGCCAGCAGCCAGGCCTTGGGGGGGCCCCAGCATTTT
TRBV12-3/TRBV12-4,TRBD2,TRBJ2-3,-,CASSFWGGGGDTQYF,TGTGCCAGCAGTTTTTGGGGCGGGGGTGGAGATACGCAGTATTTT
TRBV27,-,TRBJ2-7,-,CASSFGIRYEQYF,TGTGCCAGCAGTTTCGGCATCAGGTACGAGCAGTACTTC
TRBV7-9,-,TRBJ2-3,few,CASSFSNILTDTQYF,TGTGCCAGCAGCTTTAGTAACATACTCACAGATACGCAGTATTTT
TRBV12-3/TRBV12-4,-,TRBJ2-7,-,CASSSDTGALDEQYF,TGTGCCAGCAGTTCCGACACCGGCGCCCTCGACGAGCAGTACTTC
TRBV7-9,-,TRBJ2-1,-,CASSFTTDWYEQFF,TGTGCCAGCAGCTTTACGACGGACTGGTATGAGCAGTTCTTC
TRBV20-1,-,TRBJ2-4,-,CSARPPGGNIQYF,TGCAGTGCTAGACCCCCGGGCGGAAACATTCAGTACTTC
TRBV11-1,TRBD2,TRBJ2-1,-,CASSHTGTSGGAGVHEQFF,TGTGCCAGCAGCCACACCGGGACTAGCGGGGGGGCCGGGGTCCATGAGCAGTTCTTC
TRBV12-3/TRBV12-4,-,TRBJ2-5,few,CASRPRGATGKTQYF,TGTGCCAGCAGGCCCCGGGGGGCAACGGGGAAGACCCAGTACTTC
TRBV4-1,-,TRBJ2-2,-,CASSRGTPAGAPNTGELFF,TGCGCCAGCAGCCGCGGTACCCCAGCCGGGGCACCGAACACCGGGGAGCTGTTTTTT
TRBV29-1,-,TRBJ2-2,few,CSVRTVDTGELFF,TGCAGCGTACGGACAGTCGACACCGGGGAGCTGTTTTTT
TRBV18,-,TRBJ2-7,-,CASSPRVRRAGEQYF,TGTGCCAGCTCACCACGCGTCCGCAGGGCGGGCGAGCAGTACTTC
TRBV6-5,-,TRBJ1-2,-,CASSYREERAMGETF,TGTGCCAGCAGTTACCGGGAGGAGCGAGCTATGGGGGAGACCTTC
TRBV3-1,-,TRBJ2-5,-,CASSQDWRGNQETQYF,TGTGCCAGCAGCCAAGACTGGCGGGGAAACCAAGAGACCCAGTACTTC
TRBV7-8,-,TRBJ2-3,-,CASSFFVGATISTDTQYF,TGTGCCAGCAGCTTTTTTGTCGGGGCAACGATTAGCACAGATACGCAGTATTTT
TRBV27,-,TRBJ2-2,-,CASSFPGINTGELFF,TGTGCCAGCAGTTTCCCAGGAATTAACACCGGGGAGCTGTTTTTT
TRBV10-3,TRBD1,TRBJ2-6,-,CATQDRSSGANVLTF,TGTGCCACACAGGACAGGAGCTCTGGGGCCAACGTCCTGACTTTC
TRBV5-1,TRBD2,TRBJ2-5,-,CASSLQPSGGYGETQYF,TGCGCCAGCAGCTTGCAACCTAGCGGGGGGTACGGAGAGACCCAGTACTTC
TRBV12-3/TRBV12-4,TRBD1,TRBJ1-2,few,CASSRPRDRGFYGYTF,TGTGCCAGCAGCCGGCCCCGGGACAGGGGATTTTACGGCTACACCTTC
TRBV3-1,-,TRBJ2-2,-,CASSPRTQGLTNTGELFF,TGTGCCAGCAGCCCTCGCACGCAGGGGTTGACGAACACCGGGGAGCTGTTTTTT
TRBV11-2,-,TRBJ2-3,-,CASSLRGSGTDTQYF,TGTGCCAGCAGCTTACGAGGGTCCGGGACAGATACGCAGTATTTT